The clone carrying this T cell receptor beta chain has a count of ten or more. The antigen remains unidentified. Isolation of PBMCs was performed on roughly 9 ml fresh peripheral blood. The CDR3 totals 15 residues. Deletions cut 2 bases from V and 3 bases from J, with 14 bases between. Germline V lookup: CDR1 SGHAT, CDR2 FQNNGV. The TCR beta CDR3 regions underwent amplification using RNA transcripts as the source. An initial round of RT-PCR targeting the TCR CDR3 relied on the HTBI primer set. TCRdb fed the multiplex PCR reads into MiXCR, producing one record per CDR3 protein. The sample has about 300,000 distinct CDR3 sequences, roughly 18% seen once; the top ten hold approximately 35%. The data stem from a study of T cells in Graves' hyperthyroidism and ophthalmopathy. Study-level information: Peripheral blood samples were taken at initial diagnosis, prior to any treatment.

General study results and limits: Using 13 V-J features, a model discriminated ophthalmopathy from stable hyperthyroidism. Most thyroid clonotypes expanded above 0.001 appeared in blood too.

This sequence was found in a man aged 45-60 years with Graves' ophthalmopathy. Sequenced material: blood. The chain couples TRBV11-2 to TRBJ2-7; possibly TRBD1 for D (5 bases). CDR3 sequence reads: CASSLSRVKGYEQYF. The CDR3 region has the DNA TGTGCCAGCAGCTTAAGCAGGGTGAAAGGCTACGAGCAGTACTTC.